These 6 T cell receptor beta chains originate from one sample sequenced in a study of CD8 T cell repertoires and HIV-1 epitope variants. For these receptors, no antigen is known. Here immunoSEQ multiplex PCR was the method, and the copy in TCRdb shows in-frame clones only, minus some. The sample contains some 5,600 clones, less than 70% of which appear only once. The sequencing sample was made of cultured CD8+ T cells derived from PBMCs. These TCRs come from a male donor with HIV.

The chain employs TRBV2 and TRBJ2-3, with TRBD1 matching over 8 bases. Trimming at V came to 6 bases and at J to 3 bases, leaving 14 bases not matched to a gene. Germline CDR1 and CDR2: SNHLY and FYNNEI. This CDR3 region has 17 residues. The CDR3 nucleotides read TGTGCCAGCAGCGGAATCGGACAGGGAGGCTTTACAGATACGCAGTATTTT. Translating gives CASSGIGQGGFTDTQYF.

The CDR3 DNA reads as TGTGCCAGCAGTGCCTTCGACAGGGCCGACCAGGGGCCTTTCACAGATACGCAGTATTTT. Protein product: CASSAFDRADQGPFTDTQYF. The chain carries TRBV6-1 and TRBJ2-3, with 7 bases aligning to TRBD1. V lost 4 bases, J lost 2 bases, and 21 bases stayed unmatched. The length of the CDR3 is 20 residues. CDR1 and CDR2 (germline): MNHNS, SASEGT.

This chain links TRBV10-3 with TRBJ1-2; no clear D gene. This CDR3 contains 13 residues. V lost 3 bases and J lost 5, with 10 bases in between. The germline V gene encodes CDR1 ENHRY and CDR2 SYGVKD. CDR3 residues: CAISDREDYGYTF. CDR3 DNA sequence: TGTGCCATCAGTGATAGGGAGGATTATGGCTACACCTTC.

The CDR3 DNA follows: TGCGCCAGCAGCCAAGAGATACCCGGGACAGGAAACCCAGATACGCAGTATTTT. Translating gives CASSQEIPGTGNPDTQYF. V and J are TRBV4-3 and TRBJ2-3; 8 bases line up with TRBD1. V was pared by 0 bases and J by 4 bases, with 12 bases of the junction left unmatched. The CDR3 extends over 18 amino acids. From germline, CDR1 is LGHNA and CDR2 YSLEER.

The chain's CDR3 is CASSYDSSLNEQFF. The CDR3 nucleotides are TGTGCCAGCAGTTACGACAGTTCCCTCAATGAGCAGTTCTTC. The chain has TRBV6-5 and TRBJ2-1; the D gene is possibly TRBD1 (5 bases). The CDR3 contains 14 residues. V was pared by 2 bases and J by 6 bases, with 11 bases between. In germline, CDR1 is MNHEY, CDR2 SVGAGI.

The chain employs TRBV11-2 and TRBJ2-7, with D unclear. The V end was cut by 0 bases, the J end by 3 bases, with 12 bases between. This CDR3 contains 15 residues. Looked up from germline, CDR1 is SGHAT and CDR2 is FQNNGV. In nucleotides, the CDR3 is TGTGCCAGCAGCTTAGAAGCCGGGCCTTTCTACGAGCAGTACTTC. Protein sequence: CASSLEAGPFYEQYF. Using reference TRBV11-2 and TRBJ2-7 for the parts outside the CDR3, the full variable domain is EAGVAQSPRYKIIEKRQSVAFWCNPISGHATLYWYQQILGQGPKLLIQFQNNGVVDDSQLPKDRFSAERLKGVDSTLKIQPAKLEDSAVYLCASSLEAGPFYEQYFGPGTRLTVT.